This T cell receptor beta chain was retrieved from a study of CD8+ T cells in alopecia areata. As the sequencing template, cDNA was produced by extracting RNA and reverse transcribing it. Sequencing used immunoSEQ multiplex PCR; TCRdb keeps in-frame clones, though not all of them. This sample has roughly 110,000 clones; about three fifths occur once, and the top ten carry roughly an eighth. Germline CDR1 is SGHDT and CDR2 is YYEEEE. The CDR3 totals 13 residues. V shed 5 bases and J shed 3 bases, with 11 bases lying between them. Documented treatment: oral pan-JAK inhibitor, 5-10 mg twice daily. The V gene is TRBV5-6, the J gene TRBJ1-2; D is perhaps TRBD1 (6 bases). The clonotype comes from a human donor with alopecia areata. The starting material was CD8+ T cells sorted from blood, obtained at week 24, from a patient treated with tofacitinib. As DNA, the CDR3 is TGTGCCAGCAGACGGGCAGGGGACTATGGCTACACCTTC. Protein product: CASRRAGDYGYTF. The full variable domain, rest sourced from reference TRBV5-6 and TRBJ1-2, is DAGVTQSPTHLIKTRGQQVTLRCSPKSGHDTVSWYQQALGQGPQFIFQYYEEEERQRGNFPDRFSGHQFPNYSSELNVNALLLGDSALYLCASRRAGDYGYTFGSGTRLTVV.